This T cell receptor (beta chain) was identified in a study of T cell changes during pregnancy in multiple sclerosis. Germline CDR1 is SGHNT and CDR2 is YYREEE (reference sequence). With 5 bases removed from V and 4 bases from J, the gap between germline ends came to 8 bases. The CDR3 contains 12 residues. TCRdb's table, derived via immunoSEQ multiplex PCR, lists solely in-frame clones and lacks some. The table has some 83,000 clones, about 90% seen once. The chain links TRBV5-4 to TRBJ2-3; D unclear. The starting material was PBMCs, obtained in the first trimester of pregnancy. This sequence was found in a female donor in good health, serving as a control in a pregnancy study. Some clones in this sample may be carry-over from other donors' samples. The CDR3 sequence is CASRENPDTQYF. The CDR3 bases are TGTGCCAGCAGGGAGAACCCAGATACGCAGTATTTT.